The 27 T cell receptor beta chains below come from one sample, sequenced in a study of neoadjuvant anti-PD-1 for oral cavity cancer. TCRdb keeps only in-frame clones here, not all; method: immunoSEQ multiplex PCR. The sample records more than 30,000 clones, 38% being singletons. Time point of the sample: after neoadjuvant nivolumab, at surgical resection. This specimen consisted of tumor tissue, obtained after nivolumab (anti-PD-1) treatment. Every receptor here comes from a person aged 35-79 years with oral cavity squamous cell carcinoma.

This clone has at least ten counts. The chain has TRBV5-5 and TRBJ2-2; D tentatively reads TRBD1 or TRBD2 (5 bases each). Looked up from germline, CDR1 is SGHKS and CDR2 is YYEKEE (reference sequence). V was cut by 4 bases and J by 3 bases, with 16 bases left in between. This CDR3 contains 16 residues. The CDR3 spells CASSNRDGGYTGELFF. The DNA for the CDR3 is TGTGCCAGCAGCAACCGGGACGGAGGTTACACCGGGGAGCTGTTTTTT.

This clone was counted between two and nine times. The chain uses TRBV6-1 and TRBJ1-2; D is perhaps TRBD1 (6 bases). This CDR3 comprises 14 residues. Germline CDR1 reads MNHNS; CDR2 reads SASEGT. Deletions cut 6 bases from V and 8 bases from J, with 19 bases between. The CDR3 spells CASSTQGGKGGYTF. The CDR3 DNA reads TGTGCCAGCAGCACACAGGGTGGTAAGGGAGGCTACACCTTC.

The V and J genes are TRBV11-2 and TRBJ1-4; D remains ambiguous. CDR1 is SGHAT and CDR2 is FQNNGV in the germline V gene. V was cut by 8 bases and J by 3 bases, with 10 bases left in between. The CDR3 is 13 amino acids. The CDR3, as DNA: TGTGCCAGCGCCAGCAGCCCTAATGAAAAACTGTTTTTT. Encoded protein: CASASSPNEKLFF.

This chain joins TRBV28 and TRBJ2-1, with TRBD2 matching over 12 bases. Germline assignment: CDR1 MDHEN and CDR2 SYDVKM. The CDR3 contains 14 residues. Losses at the gene ends were 6 bases for V and 10 bases for J; bases not matched to a gene: 7. DNA of the CDR3: TGTGCCAGCAGGTCTAGCGGGAGGGCCTTGGAGCAGTTCTTC. This encodes CASRSSGRALEQFF.

The chain employs TRBV18 and TRBJ2-7, with 7 bases aligning to TRBD2. This CDR3 has 15 residues. Trimming took 6 bases from V and 1 from J; bases not matched to a gene: 9. CDR1 and CDR2 (germline): KGHSH, LQKENI. The CDR3 loop reads CASSRTSDLSYEQYF. The CDR3 DNA is TGTGCCAGCTCCCGAACTAGCGACCTTTCCTACGAGCAGTACTTC.

This chain links TRBV14 with TRBJ2-7; D unclear. The germline V gene has CDR1 SGHDN and CDR2 FVKESK. The CDR3 length is 12 residues. V was clipped by 1 base and J by 7 bases, with 8 bases between them. Here the CDR3 DNA reads TGTGCCAGCAGCCAAGGGCCAAGGGAGCAGTACTTC. Translating it yields CASSQGPREQYF.

The genes are TRBV14 and TRBJ2-7; possibly TRBD2 for D (5 bases). Trimming took 2 bases from V and 5 from J, leaving 10 bases between them. The germline V gene encodes CDR1 SGHDN and CDR2 FVKESK. The CDR3 loop spans 13 amino acids. The CDR3 loop is CASSQNRRHEQYF. The CDR3 DNA is TGTGCCAGCAGCCAAAATAGGAGGCACGAGCAGTACTTC. Using reference TRBV14 and TRBJ2-7 for the parts outside the CDR3, the full variable domain is EAGVTQFPSHSVIEKGQTVTLRCDPISGHDNLYWYRRVMGKEIKFLLHFVKESKQDESGMPNNRFLAERTGGTYSTLKVQPAELEDSGVYFCASSQNRRHEQYFGPGTRLTVT.

The V and J genes are TRBV6-5 and TRBJ2-7; TRBD2 matches at 13 bases. The CDR3 loop spans 15 amino acids. The germline V gene has CDR1 MNHEY and CDR2 SVGAGI. V shed 6 bases, J shed 5 bases, and the junction held 7 bases outside the gene matches. The DNA of the CDR3 is TGTGCCAGCAGCCGGACTAGCGGGGGATTGAACGAGCAGTACTTC. As protein: CASSRTSGGLNEQYF.

This clone showed up just a few times. This chain uses TRBV28 with TRBJ2-7; tentative D call: TRBD1 (7 bases). The ends were cut back, 2 bases at V and 5 bases at J, with 16 bases in the middle. Germline V gene lookup returns CDR1 MDHEN and CDR2 SYDVKM. This CDR3 comprises 15 residues. The CDR3 DNA follows: TGTGCCAGCAGTTTAGGGCTGACAGGGACTGACGAGCAGTACTTC. This codes for CASSLGLTGTDEQYF. The full variable domain, in which reference TRBV28 and TRBJ2-7 provide the parts outside the CDR3, is DVKVTQSSRYLVKRTGEKVFLECVQDMDHENMFWYRQDPGLGLRLIYFSYDVKMKEKGDIPEGYSVSREKKERFSLILESASTNQTSMYLCASSLGLTGTDEQYFGPGTRLTVT.

This clone came up many times. The chain couples TRBV5-5 to TRBJ2-3; 12 nucleotides match TRBD2. The CDR3 runs to 16 residues. CDR1 is SGHKS, CDR2 YYEKEE, per germline (reference sequence). V gave up 2 bases and J gave up 2 bases; unmatched junction bases: 3. Here the CDR3 DNA reads TGTGCCAGCAGCTTAAGGACTAGCGGGACCACAGATACGCAGTATTTT. Its translation: CASSLRTSGTTDTQYF.

The chain carries TRBV7-3 and TRBJ2-7, with D perhaps matching TRBD1 (5 bases). With 5 bases removed from V and 1 base from J, the gap between germline ends came to 15 bases. Looked up from germline, CDR1 is SGHTA and CDR2 is FQGTGA. The CDR3 length is 15 residues. The DNA for the CDR3 is TGTGCCAGCAGCAGAGGACAAGGGCCTTCCTACGAGCAGTACTTC. It codes for CASSRGQGPSYEQYF.

The chain employs TRBV19 and TRBJ1-6; D may be TRBD1 (5 bases). The ends were cut back, 3 bases at V and 8 bases at J, with 14 bases in the middle. This CDR3 spans 15 amino acids. Germline V gene sequence: CDR1 LNHDA, CDR2 SQIVND (reference sequence). The CDR3 DNA reads as TGTGCCAGTAGTATTTGGGGGTTATTGGATTCACCCCTCCACTTT. Amino acid sequence: CASSIWGLLDSPLHF.

The chain links TRBV7-2 to TRBJ2-3, with D hard to call. The V gene's germline CDR1 is SGHTA and CDR2 FQGNSA. Trimming took off 1 base at V and 0 bases at J, with 8 bases between the two ends. The CDR3 length is 15 residues. DNA for the CDR3: TGTGCCAGCAGCTTAGGACCCTGGAGCACAGATACGCAGTATTTT. Protein: CASSLGPWSTDTQYF.

The sample holds a few counts of this clone. The rearrangement links TRBV5-6 to TRBJ1-6; 7 positions match TRBD1. V lost 4 bases and J lost 5; bases outside the gene matches: 6. Germline-derived CDR1 and CDR2 are SGHDT and YYEEEE. The CDR3 is 15 amino acids. This CDR3 reads CASSLPGGHNSPLHF. Written as DNA, the CDR3 is TGTGCCAGCAGCCTACCAGGGGGGCATAATTCACCCCTCCACTTT.

This clone was observed a handful of times. This chain links TRBV19 with TRBJ1-1; the match to TRBD1 covers 7 bases. The CDR3 is 13 residues long. Germline V gives CDR1 LNHDA, CDR2 SQIVND (reference sequence). Trimming took 5 bases from V and 4 from J; bases not matched to a gene: 4. For the CDR3, the DNA is TGTGCCAGTAGTTCGACAGGGCGCACTGAAGCTTTCTTT. Protein: CASSSTGRTEAFF.

In its sample, this clone was seen a few times. The chain has TRBV7-9 and TRBJ2-7; tentatively, D is TRBD1 (5 bases). This CDR3 has 14 amino acids. Trimming took 4 bases from V and 6 from J, leaving 16 bases between them. Germline CDR1 reads SEHNR; CDR2 reads FQNEAQ (reference sequence). Here the CDR3 DNA reads TGTGCCAGCAGCTCGGGTACAGGCCCGCGCGAGCAGTACTTC. Its translation: CASSSGTGPREQYF.

J is TRBJ2-7 and V is TRBV6-5; D is unclear. The V end lost 8 bases, the J end lost 0 bases, and 17 bases lay between the germline ends. CDR1 MNHEY and CDR2 SVGAGI come from the germline V gene. This CDR3 is 15 amino acids long. CDR3 in DNA: TGTGCCAGCCGTAGGGCAACTGGTAGCTCCTACGAGCAGTACTTC. Its protein is CASRRATGSSYEQYF.

The chain employs TRBV4-2 and TRBJ1-4; D gene uncertain. Germline V gene data show CDR1 as LGHNA and CDR2 as YNFKEQ. V was shortened by 0 bases and J by 3 bases, with 8 bases between the two germline ends. CDR3 size: 15 residues. The CDR3 here is CASSQDGPPNEKLFF. In DNA, the CDR3 is TGTGCCAGCAGCCAAGATGGGCCCCCTAATGAAAAACTGTTTTTT.

The V and J genes are TRBV19 and TRBJ1-5; 9 bases agree with TRBD1. The CDR3 is 15 residues long. Germline CDR1 and CDR2: LNHDA and SQIVND (reference sequence). With V trimmed by 5 bases and J by 4 bases, 6 bases remained unmatched. The CDR3 region is CASSGWTGANQPQHF. The DNA for the CDR3 is TGTGCCAGTAGTGGCTGGACAGGGGCAAATCAGCCCCAGCATTTT.

The CDR3: CASTLGGGTQETQYF. CDR3 coding DNA: TGTGCCAGCACCCTTGGGGGGGGGACACAAGAGACCCAGTACTTC. The rearrangement links TRBV7-8 to TRBJ2-5; a weak D match, TRBD2 (7 bases). V lost 7 bases and J 2 bases, leaving 17 bases between the germline ends. The germline V gene encodes CDR1 SGHVS and CDR2 FQNEAQ. This CDR3 contains 15 residues.

This clone was seen a handful of times. The genes are TRBV7-2 and TRBJ1-2; the D is unclear. Between the trimmed V and J ends, which lost 2 bases and 1 base, there was a span of 17 bases. Germline CDR1 SGHTA, CDR2 FQGNSA. The CDR3 is 17 residues long. The CDR3 protein is CASSLRRTWEVNYGYTF. As DNA, the CDR3 is TGTGCCAGCAGCTTACGGAGGACCTGGGAGGTTAACTATGGCTACACCTTC.

This chain connects TRBV5-1 to TRBJ2-5; 8 bases line up with TRBD1. In germline, CDR1 is SGHRS, CDR2 YFSETQ. Trimming at V came to 1 base and at J to 5 bases, leaving 7 bases not matched to a gene. There are 15 residues in the CDR3. For the CDR3, the DNA is TGCGCCAGCAGCTTGCGGACAGGGCCGGGGGAGACCCAGTACTTC. Protein: CASSLRTGPGETQYF.

This clone was found many times. This chain uses TRBV7-9 with TRBJ2-3; D gene ambiguous. Per germline, CDR1 SEHNR and CDR2 FQNEAQ (reference sequence). This CDR3 spans 15 amino acids. V lost 2 bases, J lost 6 bases, and 15 bases lay in between. The DNA for the CDR3 is TGTGCCAGCAGCTTATATCCTATGGCACAGGATACGCAGTATTTT. It translates to CASSLYPMAQDTQYF.

V gene TRBV14 combines with J gene TRBJ2-7; 9 nucleotides align to TRBD1. CDR3 length equals 12 residues. Trimming removed 1 base from V and 12 bases from J; junction bases left unmatched: 4. The germline V gene encodes CDR1 SGHDN and CDR2 FVKESK. CDR3 loop: CASSQAGTGRYF. CDR3 coding DNA: TGTGCCAGCAGCCAAGCCGGGACAGGGAGGTACTTC.

This chain joins TRBV6-6 and TRBJ2-7; the D is unclear. The V gene lost 8 bases and the J gene lost 1 base, with 9 bases spanning the gap. There are 12 residues in the CDR3. The V gene's germline CDR1 is MNHNY and CDR2 SVGAGI (reference sequence). The CDR3 region is CASATLSYEQYF. As DNA, the CDR3 is TGTGCCAGCGCGACACTTTCCTACGAGCAGTACTTC.

This clone is a singleton in its sample. The V call is TRBV11-2, the J call TRBJ1-1; D is perhaps TRBD1 (6 bases). Deletions cut 5 bases from V and 1 base from J, with 11 bases between. The CDR3 consists of 14 residues. CDR1 and CDR2 from the germline V gene are SGHAT and FQNNGV. CDR3 DNA: TGTGCCAGCAGCCATTGGACAGCGAACACTGAAGCTTTCTTT. This codes for CASSHWTANTEAFF.

The gene calls are TRBV5-1 and TRBJ1-2; D is unclear. V lost 7 bases and J lost 1, with 14 bases in between. This CDR3 comprises 14 residues. Germline values: CDR1 SGHRS, CDR2 YFSETQ. This CDR3 is CASSSATNNYGYTF. For the CDR3, the DNA is TGCGCCAGCTCCTCCGCGACAAATAACTATGGCTACACCTTC.